The sample holds one count of the clone carrying this T cell receptor beta chain. No antigen is known for it. Every one of the patients relapsed after autologous stem cell transplantation (brentuximab vedotin exposure was variable). These data belong to a study of PD-1 blockade in classical Hodgkin lymphoma. Repertoires were generated with immunoSEQ multiplex PCR, while TCRdb's copy carries only in-frame clones and drops some. The data contain tens of thousands of clones, about 87% of them seen just once; the ten biggest clones take up under 15%. CDR1 and CDR2 from the germline V gene are SQVTM and ANQGSEA. V was cut by 0 bases and J by 5 bases, with 11 bases left in between. This CDR3 is 13 amino acids long. Findings and limits, study-wide: Nivolumab initiated under 1 year post-ASCT led to patient exclusion.

The specimen was peripheral blood mononuclear cells (PBMCs), collected at baseline. The clonotype was recovered from a human donor with classical Hodgkin lymphoma. The rearrangement links TRBV29-1 to TRBJ2-7, with D perhaps matching TRBD1 (6 bases). The CDR3 loop reads CSVEDGHRDEQYF. In DNA form, the CDR3 reads TGCAGCGTTGAAGACGGTCACAGGGACGAGCAGTACTTC.